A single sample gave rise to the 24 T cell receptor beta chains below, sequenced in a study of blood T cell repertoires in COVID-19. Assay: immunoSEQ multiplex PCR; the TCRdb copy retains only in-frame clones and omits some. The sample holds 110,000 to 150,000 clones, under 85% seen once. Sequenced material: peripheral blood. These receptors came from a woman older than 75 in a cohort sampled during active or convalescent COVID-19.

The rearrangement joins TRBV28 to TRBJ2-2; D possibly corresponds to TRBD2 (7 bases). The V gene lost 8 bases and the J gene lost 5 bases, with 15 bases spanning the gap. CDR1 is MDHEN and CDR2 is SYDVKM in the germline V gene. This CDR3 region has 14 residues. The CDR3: CASVRGGYTGELFF. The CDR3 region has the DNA TGTGCCAGCGTAAGGGGGGGATATACCGGGGAGCTGTTTTTT.

The CDR3 DNA reads as TGTGCCAGCAGCTTAGATAGCGGGGGTCTCCAAGAGACCCAGTACTTC. Translated, it gives CASSLDSGGLQETQYF. The V gene is TRBV7-2, the J gene TRBJ2-5, with 9 bases fitting TRBD2. This CDR3 has 16 amino acids. The V gene end was trimmed by 1 base and the J gene end by 1 base; junction bases not matched to a gene: 4. The germline gives CDR1 SGHTA, CDR2 FQGNSA.

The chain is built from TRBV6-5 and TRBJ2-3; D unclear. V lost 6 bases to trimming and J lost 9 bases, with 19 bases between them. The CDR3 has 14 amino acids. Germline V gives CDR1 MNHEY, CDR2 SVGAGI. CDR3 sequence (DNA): TGTGCCAGCAGCTCTCCCCCTCCGCTCCGGACGCAGTATTTT. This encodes CASSSPPPLRTQYF.

This CDR3 is CAISTGGGEQYV. The CDR3 region has the DNA TGTGCCATCAGCACAGGGGGCGGCGAGCAGTACGTC. The rearrangement links TRBV10-3 to TRBJ2-7; 9 positions match TRBD1. The V segment lost 6 bases and the J segment 6 bases; nucleotides outside the gene matches: 3. Germline V CDR1 and CDR2: ENHRY, SYGVKD. The CDR3 sequence is 12 residues long.

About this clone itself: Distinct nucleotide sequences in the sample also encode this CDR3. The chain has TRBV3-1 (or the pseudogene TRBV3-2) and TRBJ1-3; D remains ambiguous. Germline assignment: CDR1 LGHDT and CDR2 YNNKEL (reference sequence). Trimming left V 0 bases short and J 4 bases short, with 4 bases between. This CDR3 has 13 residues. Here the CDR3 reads CASSQDLGNTIYF. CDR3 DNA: TGTGCCAGCAGCCAAGACCTGGGAAACACCATATATTTT.

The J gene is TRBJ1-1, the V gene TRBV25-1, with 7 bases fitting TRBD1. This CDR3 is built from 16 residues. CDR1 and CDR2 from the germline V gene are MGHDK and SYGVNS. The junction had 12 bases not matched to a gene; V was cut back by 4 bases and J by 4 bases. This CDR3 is CASSAMAGAGGTEAFF. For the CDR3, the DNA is TGTGCCAGCAGTGCTATGGCAGGTGCAGGGGGCACTGAAGCTTTCTTT.

The CDR3, as DNA: TGTGCCAGCGCCCCTGGTAGTCTCGGTTTGAACACTGAAGCTTTCTTT. Protein: CASAPGSLGLNTEAFF. The chain joins TRBV5-4 to TRBJ1-1, with D unclear. Trimming took off 7 bases at V and 0 bases at J, with 19 bases between the two ends. The CDR3 has 16 amino acids. CDR1 and CDR2 (germline): SGHNT, YYREEE (reference sequence).

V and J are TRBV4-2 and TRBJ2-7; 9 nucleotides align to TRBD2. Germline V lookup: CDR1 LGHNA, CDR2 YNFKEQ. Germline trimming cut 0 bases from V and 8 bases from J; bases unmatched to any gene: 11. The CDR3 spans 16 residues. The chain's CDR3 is CASSQEVAGGRLQQYF. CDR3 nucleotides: TGTGCCAGCAGCCAAGAAGTGGCGGGGGGGCGGCTCCAGCAGTACTTC.

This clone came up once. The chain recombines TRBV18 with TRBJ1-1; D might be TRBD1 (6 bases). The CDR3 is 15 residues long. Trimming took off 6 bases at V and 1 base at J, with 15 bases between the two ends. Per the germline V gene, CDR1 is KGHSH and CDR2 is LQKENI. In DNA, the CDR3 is TGTGCCAGCTCGCCTAACAGGGCGAGGAACACTGAAGCTTTCTTT. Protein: CASSPNRARNTEAFF.

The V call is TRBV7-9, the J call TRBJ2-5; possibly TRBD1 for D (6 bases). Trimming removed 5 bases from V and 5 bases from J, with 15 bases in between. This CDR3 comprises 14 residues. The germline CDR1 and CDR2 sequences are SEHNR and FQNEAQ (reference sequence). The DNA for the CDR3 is TGTGCCAGCAGCCTAAGCACAGGGCGCGAGACCCAGTACTTC. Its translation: CASSLSTGRETQYF.

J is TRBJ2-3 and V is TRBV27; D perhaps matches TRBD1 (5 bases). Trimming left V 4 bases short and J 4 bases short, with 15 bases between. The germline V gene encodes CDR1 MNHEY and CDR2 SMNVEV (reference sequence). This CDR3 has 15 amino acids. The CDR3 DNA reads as TGTGCCAGCAGTTCTGAAGGGGCAGTCCCAGATACGCAGTATTTT. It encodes CASSSEGAVPDTQYF.

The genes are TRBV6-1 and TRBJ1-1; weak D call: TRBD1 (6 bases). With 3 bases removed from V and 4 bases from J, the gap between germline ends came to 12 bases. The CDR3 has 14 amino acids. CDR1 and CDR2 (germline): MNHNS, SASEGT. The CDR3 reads CASSDPTGITEAFF. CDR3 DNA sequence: TGTGCCAGCAGTGATCCAACAGGGATCACTGAAGCTTTCTTT.

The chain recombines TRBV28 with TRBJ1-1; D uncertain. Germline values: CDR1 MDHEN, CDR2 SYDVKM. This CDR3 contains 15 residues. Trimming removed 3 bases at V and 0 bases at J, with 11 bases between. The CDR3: CASSFAQTLNTEAFF. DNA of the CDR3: TGTGCCAGCAGTTTCGCCCAGACACTGAACACTGAAGCTTTCTTT.

The CDR3 DNA is TGTGCCAGCAGCTCTGGTGCCAGGGCGCTTTACAATGAGCAGTTCTTC. Translated: CASSSGARALYNEQFF. The rearrangement joins TRBV9 to TRBJ2-1, with D perhaps TRBD1 (5 bases). The CDR3 consists of 16 residues. Trimming cost V 4 bases and J 4 bases, with 18 bases left between them. CDR1 is SGDLS and CDR2 is YYNGEE in the germline V gene. Looking up the rest from reference TRBV9 and TRBJ2-1 gives the full variable domain: DSGVTQTPKHLITATGQRVTLRCSPRSGDLSVYWYQQSLDQGLQFLIQYYNGEERAKGNILERFSAQQFPDLHSELNLSSLELGDSALYFCASSSGARALYNEQFFGPGTRLTVL.

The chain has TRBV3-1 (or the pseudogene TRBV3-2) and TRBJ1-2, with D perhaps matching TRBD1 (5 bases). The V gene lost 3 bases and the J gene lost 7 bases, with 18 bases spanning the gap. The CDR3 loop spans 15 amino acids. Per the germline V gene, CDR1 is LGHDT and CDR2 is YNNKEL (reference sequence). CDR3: CASSQGGFGGSGYTF. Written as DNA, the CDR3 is TGTGCCAGCAGCCAGGGAGGGTTTGGGGGAAGTGGCTACACCTTC.

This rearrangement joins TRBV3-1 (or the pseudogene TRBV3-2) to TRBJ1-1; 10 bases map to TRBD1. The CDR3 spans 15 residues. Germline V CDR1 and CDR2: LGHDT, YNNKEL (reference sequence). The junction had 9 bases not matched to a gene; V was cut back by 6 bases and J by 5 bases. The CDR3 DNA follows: TGTGCCAGCAGACCCCGGGACAGGGGAGGAACTGAAGCTTTCTTT. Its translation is CASRPRDRGGTEAFF.

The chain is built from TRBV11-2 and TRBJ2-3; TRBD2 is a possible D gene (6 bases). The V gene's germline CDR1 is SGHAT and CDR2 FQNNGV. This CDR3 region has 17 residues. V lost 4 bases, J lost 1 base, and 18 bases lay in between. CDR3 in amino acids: CASSSTGTSWGTDTQYF. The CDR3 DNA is TGTGCCAGCAGCTCCACGGGGACTTCGTGGGGCACAGATACGCAGTATTTT. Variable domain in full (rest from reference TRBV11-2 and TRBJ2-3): EAGVAQSPRYKIIEKRQSVAFWCNPISGHATLYWYQQILGQGPKLLIQFQNNGVVDDSQLPKDRFSAERLKGVDSTLKIQPAKLEDSAVYLCASSSTGTSWGTDTQYFGPGTRLTVL.

The chain's CDR3 is CAIKAGERISSTDTQYF. The CDR3 coding sequence is TGTGCCATAAAAGCGGGGGAGAGAATTTCTAGCACAGATACGCAGTATTTT. The rearrangement joins TRBV10-3 to TRBJ2-3; TRBD2 aligns across 8 bases. The germline V gene has CDR1 ENHRY and CDR2 SYGVKD. The CDR3 spans 17 residues. The ends lost 9 bases at V and 0 bases at J; junction bases unmatched: 14.

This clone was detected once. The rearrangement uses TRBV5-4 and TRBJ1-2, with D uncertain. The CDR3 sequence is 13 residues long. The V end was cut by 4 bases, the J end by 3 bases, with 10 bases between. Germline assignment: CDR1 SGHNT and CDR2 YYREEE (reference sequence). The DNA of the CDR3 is TGTGCCAGCAGCCGAGCACCTGACTATGGCTACACCTTC. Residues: CASSRAPDYGYTF.

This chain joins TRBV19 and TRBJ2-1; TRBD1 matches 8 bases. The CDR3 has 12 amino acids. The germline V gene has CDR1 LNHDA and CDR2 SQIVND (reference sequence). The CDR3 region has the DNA TGTAGCTCCGGGACAGGCTACAATGAGCAGTTCTTC. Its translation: CSSGTGYNEQFF.

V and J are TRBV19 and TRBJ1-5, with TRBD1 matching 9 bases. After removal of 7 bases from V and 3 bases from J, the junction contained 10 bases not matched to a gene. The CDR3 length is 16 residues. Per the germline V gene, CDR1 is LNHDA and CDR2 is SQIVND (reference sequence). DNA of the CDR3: TGTGCCAGTAATCCAAACCGGGACAGGGACAATCAGCCCCAGCATTTT. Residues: CASNPNRDRDNQPQHF.

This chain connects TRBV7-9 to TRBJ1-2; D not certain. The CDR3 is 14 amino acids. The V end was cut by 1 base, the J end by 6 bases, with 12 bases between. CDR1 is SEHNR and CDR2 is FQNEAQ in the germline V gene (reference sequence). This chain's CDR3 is CASSLVSPLNGYTF. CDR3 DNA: TGTGCCAGCAGCTTAGTTTCCCCCCTTAATGGCTACACCTTC. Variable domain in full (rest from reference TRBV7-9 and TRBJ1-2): DTGVSQNPRHKITKRGQNVTFRCDPISEHNRLYWYRQTLGQGPEFLTYFQNEAQLEKSRLLSDRFSAERPKGSFSTLEIQRTEQGDSAMYLCASSLVSPLNGYTFGSGTRLTVV.

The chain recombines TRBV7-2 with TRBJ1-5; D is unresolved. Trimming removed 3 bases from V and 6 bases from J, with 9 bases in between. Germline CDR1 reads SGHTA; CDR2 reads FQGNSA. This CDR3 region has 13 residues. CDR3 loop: CASSLGGPQPQHF. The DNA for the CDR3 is TGTGCCAGCAGCTTGGGAGGCCCTCAGCCCCAGCATTTT.

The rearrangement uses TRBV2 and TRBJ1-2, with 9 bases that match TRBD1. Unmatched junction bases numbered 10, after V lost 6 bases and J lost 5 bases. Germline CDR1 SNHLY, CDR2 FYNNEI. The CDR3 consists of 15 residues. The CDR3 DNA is TGTGCCAGCAGGAGCTGGACAGGGGTTCGGTATGGCTACACCTTC. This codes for CASRSWTGVRYGYTF.